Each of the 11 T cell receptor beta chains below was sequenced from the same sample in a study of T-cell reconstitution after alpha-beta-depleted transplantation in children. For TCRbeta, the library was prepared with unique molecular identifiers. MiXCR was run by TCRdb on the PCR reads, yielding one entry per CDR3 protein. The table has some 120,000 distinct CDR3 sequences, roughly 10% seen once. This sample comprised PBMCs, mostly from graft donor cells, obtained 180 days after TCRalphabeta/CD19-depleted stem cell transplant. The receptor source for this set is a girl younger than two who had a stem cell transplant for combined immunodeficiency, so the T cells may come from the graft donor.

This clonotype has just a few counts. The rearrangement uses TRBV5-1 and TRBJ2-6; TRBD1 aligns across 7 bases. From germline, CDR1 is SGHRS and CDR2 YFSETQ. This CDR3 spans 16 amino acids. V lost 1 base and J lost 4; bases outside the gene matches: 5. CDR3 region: CASSLTGVSGANVLTF. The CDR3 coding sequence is TGCGCCAGCAGCTTGACAGGGGTCTCGGGGGCCAACGTCCTGACTTTC.

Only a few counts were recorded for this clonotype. In DNA, the CDR3 is TGCGCCAGCAGCTTGGCCTCGCGACCCAGGGGAGATACGCAGTATTTT. This codes for CASSLASRPRGDTQYF. The chain combines TRBV5-1 with TRBJ2-3; a weak D match, TRBD1 (6 bases). This CDR3 is built from 16 residues. The germline V and J ends were trimmed by 0 bases and 5 bases, with 16 bases remaining between them. Germline CDR1 SGHRS, CDR2 YFSETQ.

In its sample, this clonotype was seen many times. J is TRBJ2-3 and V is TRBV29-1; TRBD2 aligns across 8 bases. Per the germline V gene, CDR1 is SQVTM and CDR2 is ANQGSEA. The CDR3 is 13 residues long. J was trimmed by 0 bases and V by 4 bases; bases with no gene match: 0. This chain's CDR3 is CSVGGRSTDTQYF. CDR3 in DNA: TGCAGCGTTGGCGGGAGGAGCACAGATACGCAGTATTTT.

CDR3 region: CASSYGQFYGYTF. For the CDR3, the DNA is TGCGCCAGCAGCTACGGACAGTTCTATGGCTACACCTTC. The chain has TRBV5-1 and TRBJ1-2; tentatively, D is TRBD1 (6 bases). The CDR3 spans 13 residues. Per germline, CDR1 SGHRS and CDR2 YFSETQ. Trimming removed 3 bases at V and 4 bases at J, with 10 bases between.

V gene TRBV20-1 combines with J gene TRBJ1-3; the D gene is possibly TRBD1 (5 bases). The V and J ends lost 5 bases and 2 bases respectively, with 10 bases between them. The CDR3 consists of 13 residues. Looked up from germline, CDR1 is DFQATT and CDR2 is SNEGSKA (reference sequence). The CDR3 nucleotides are TGCAGTGCTTGGCAGGGTCCTGGAAACACCATATATTTT. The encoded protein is CSAWQGPGNTIYF.

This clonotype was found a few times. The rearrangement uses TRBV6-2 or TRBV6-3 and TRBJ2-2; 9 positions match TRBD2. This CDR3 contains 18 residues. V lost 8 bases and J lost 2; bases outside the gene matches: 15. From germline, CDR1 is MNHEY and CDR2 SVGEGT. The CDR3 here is CASRRWGLAGSNTGELFF. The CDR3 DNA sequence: TGTGCCAGCCGTCGCTGGGGGCTAGCGGGGAGTAACACCGGGGAGCTGTTTTTT.

In DNA form, the CDR3 reads TGTGCCAGTAGTACCGTGGGGAGGGGAGGCAATCAGCCCCAGCATTTT. It yields the protein CASSTVGRGGNQPQHF. V gene TRBV19 combines with J gene TRBJ1-5, with a possible D match to TRBD1 (5 bases). Between the trimmed V and J ends, which lost 4 bases and 2 bases, there was a span of 15 bases. There are 16 residues in the CDR3. Germline V lookup: CDR1 LNHDA, CDR2 SQIVND (reference sequence).

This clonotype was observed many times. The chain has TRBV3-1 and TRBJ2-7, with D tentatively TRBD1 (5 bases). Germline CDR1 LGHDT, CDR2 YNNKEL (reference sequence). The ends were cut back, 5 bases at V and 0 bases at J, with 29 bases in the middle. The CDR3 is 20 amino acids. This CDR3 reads CASSVLMRIDSCRSSYEQYF. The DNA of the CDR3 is TGTGCCAGCAGCGTCCTGATGCGGATCGACAGTTGCAGGAGCTCCTACGAGCAGTACTTC.

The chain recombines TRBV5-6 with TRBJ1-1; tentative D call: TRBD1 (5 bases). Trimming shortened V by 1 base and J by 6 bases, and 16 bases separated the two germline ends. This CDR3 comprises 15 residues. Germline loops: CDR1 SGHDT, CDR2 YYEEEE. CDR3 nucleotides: TGTGCCAGCAGCTTGTTCGGCAGGGCGGGCCCTGAAGCTTTCTTT. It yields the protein CASSLFGRAGPEAFF.

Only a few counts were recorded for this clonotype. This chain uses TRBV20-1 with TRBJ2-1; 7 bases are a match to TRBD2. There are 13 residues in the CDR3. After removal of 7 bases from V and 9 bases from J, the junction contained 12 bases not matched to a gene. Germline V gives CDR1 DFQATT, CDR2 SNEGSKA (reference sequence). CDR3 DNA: TGCAGTGTCCCCTTACGGACTAGTTTTGAGCAGTTCTTC. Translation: CSVPLRTSFEQFF.

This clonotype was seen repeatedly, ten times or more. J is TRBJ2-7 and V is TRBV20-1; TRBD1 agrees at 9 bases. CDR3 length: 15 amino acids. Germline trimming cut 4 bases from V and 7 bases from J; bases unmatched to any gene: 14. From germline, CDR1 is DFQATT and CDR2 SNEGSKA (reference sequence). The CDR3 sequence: CSANKPGTGYVEQYF. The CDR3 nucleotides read TGCAGTGCTAACAAACCCGGGACAGGGTACGTGGAGCAGTACTTC.